The rows below give T cell receptor beta chains drawn from one sample of a study of siplizumab effects on memory and regulatory T cells. Libraries were prepared by immunoSEQ multiplex PCR; TCRdb keeps only in-frame clonotypes and omits some of them. The table has tens of thousands of clones, 80% to 95% seen once. Material: CD8+ T cells sorted from blood. All receptors come from a human donor in good health. Both conserved end residues are part of each CDR3. The D gene is left open where the match is weak. Size is stated for part of the rows, as once, few or many counts, or as a class when the clone is expanded.

V gene	J gene	D gene	clone size	CDR3 DNA	CDR3 protein
TRBV7-9	TRBJ2-1	TRBD2	NA	TGTGCCAGCAGCTTAGAAGCTAGCGGGAGCAATGAGCAGTTCTTC	CASSLEASGSNEQFF
TRBV11-2	TRBJ2-2	NA	NA	TGTGCCAGCAGCTTATATTTGGGGGAGGATGCCGGGGAGCTGTTTTTT	CASSLYLGEDAGELFF
TRBV29-1	TRBJ1-2	TRBD1	many	TGCAGCGTTGAACCGGGACAGGGAGACTATGGCTACACCTTC	CSVEPGQGDYGYTF
TRBV21-1	TRBJ2-2	NA	NA	TGTGCCAGCAGACCGGGACTAGCGGATAACACCGGGGAGCTGTTTTTT	CASRPGLADNTGELFF
TRBV4-1	TRBJ2-1	TRBD2	NA	TGCGCCAGCAGCCAACTAGCGGGGGAGGACAATGAGCAGTTCTTC	CASSQLAGEDNEQFF
TRBV11-2	TRBJ1-5	NA	once	TGTGCCAGCAGTAAGTCAGGGTATCAGCCCCAGCATTTT	CASSKSGYQPQHF
TRBV13	TRBJ2-1	NA	NA	TGTGCCAGCACCTCATGGGGGTGGGAGGACTACAATGAGCAGTTCTTC	CASTSWGWEDYNEQFF
TRBV10-3	TRBJ2-1	NA	NA	TGTGCCATAAACCGGGACACCGTCAATGAGCAGTTCTTC	CAINRDTVNEQFF
TRBV30	TRBJ2-7	TRBD1	NA	TGTGCCTGGAGCGACCGGGACAGGGACTCCTACGAGCAGTACTTC	CAWSDRDRDSYEQYF
TRBV2	TRBJ2-1	NA	NA	TGTGCCAGCAGTGAAGTCACGCGCGATGAGCAGTTCTTC	CASSEVTRDEQFF
TRBV7-6	TRBJ2-2	NA	NA	TGTGCCAGCAGCTTAGGGACGAACACCGGGGAGCTGTTTTTT	CASSLGTNTGELFF
TRBV6-1	TRBJ1-1	NA	NA	TGTGCCAGCAGTGAAGCGTTCGAAGTCAGGAGGAACACTGAAGCTTTCTTT	CASSEAFEVRRNTEAFF
TRBV4-1	TRBJ2-2	TRBD1	NA	TGCGCCAGCAGCCAAGCAGCCCAGGGGGCCAACACCGGGGAGCTGTTTTTT	CASSQAAQGANTGELFF
TRBV13	TRBJ2-7	NA	NA	TGTGCCAGCAGCTTATCCGGGGCAGGGCAGCAGTACTTC	CASSLSGAGQQYF
TRBV6-6	TRBJ1-2	NA	NA	TGTGCCAGCAGTTACTCGACAGCGAACTATGGCTACACCTTC	CASSYSTANYGYTF
TRBV11-2	TRBJ1-1	NA	once	TGTGCCAGCAGCTTAGACGAGATTTTTACCACTGAAGCTTTCTTT	CASSLDEIFTTEAFF
TRBV27	TRBJ2-1	TRBD2	once	TGTGCCAGCAGTGATAGCGGGAGCTCCTACAATGAGCAGTTCTTC	CASSDSGSSYNEQFF
TRBV9	TRBJ1-2	NA	NA	TGTGCCAGCAGAGCCAGGGACGGCTATGGCTACACCTTC	CASRARDGYGYTF
TRBV27	TRBJ1-1	NA	NA	TGTGCCAGCAGTTTTATCCCCCTGGGCACTGAAGCTTTCTTT	CASSFIPLGTEAFF
TRBV19	TRBJ2-1	TRBD2	NA	TGTGCCAGTAACCTAGCGGGAGGGCCTAATGAGCAGTTCTTC	CASNLAGGPNEQFF
TRBV6-9	TRBJ2-7	NA	NA	TGTGCCAGCAGTATAAATCCCCTAACCTACGAGCAGTACTTC	CASSINPLTYEQYF
TRBV27	TRBJ2-5	TRBD2	NA	TGTGCCAGCAGCGGGACTAGCGGCCAAGAGACCCAGTACTTC	CASSGTSGQETQYF
TRBV21-1	TRBJ1-1	NA	NA	TGTGCCAGCAGCCCGGGACAGGGGGCCAGTGACCTTAACACTGAAGCTTTCTTT	CASSPGQGASDLNTEAFF
TRBV19	TRBJ2-2	NA	NA	TGTGCCAGTAGTATAGGACTTACCGGGGAGCTGTTTTTT	CASSIGLTGELFF
TRBV19	TRBJ2-2	NA	NA	TGTGCCAGTAGTATCCAGGGGGGGCAAATGAACACCGGGGAGCTGTTTTTT	CASSIQGGQMNTGELFF
TRBV4-1	TRBJ2-7	NA	NA	TGCGCCAGCAGCCCGTCCAGGGGGGCGTACGAGCAGTACTTC	CASSPSRGAYEQYF
TRBV21-1	TRBJ2-7	NA	NA	TGTGCCAGCAGCAAAGCCCCGAGGGAGCAGTACTTC	CASSKAPREQYF
TRBV27	TRBJ1-2	TRBD1	NA	TGTGCCAGCAAGGAATACAGGGGAGGCTACACCTTC	CASKEYRGGYTF
TRBV4-1	TRBJ2-1	NA	NA	TGCGCCAGCAGCCAAGGATCTCGGTGGGCCGGGGTCCATGAGCAGTTCTTC	CASSQGSRWAGVHEQFF
TRBV11-2	TRBJ2-1	NA	NA	TGTGCCAGCAGCAAAATGTCGGTAGTCGGAGAGAATGAGCAGTTCTTC	CASSKMSVVGENEQFF
TRBV7-9	TRBJ2-5	TRBD2	NA	TGTGCCAGCAGCTCAACAGCGGGGGGAGCCCGGACCCAGTACTTC	CASSSTAGGARTQYF
TRBV11-3	TRBJ2-2	NA	NA	TGTGCCAGCAGCCCGTCCATGGGAAACACCGGGGAGCTGTTTTTT	CASSPSMGNTGELFF
TRBV9	TRBJ2-3	TRBD2	NA	TGTGCCAGCAGCGTAGATGACCGAGTCGGCGGGAGTATCACAGATACGCAGTATTTT	CASSVDDRVGGSITDTQYF
TRBV14	TRBJ2-2	TRBD2	NA	TGTGCCAGCAGCCCAGGGACTAGCGGGAGCCTCGCGAACACCGGGGAGCTGTTTTTT	CASSPGTSGSLANTGELFF
TRBV27	TRBJ2-5	TRBD1	NA	TGTGCCAGCAGTTTAAACAGGGGGGAGACCCAGTACTTC	CASSLNRGETQYF
TRBV4-1	TRBJ2-7	TRBD2	NA	TGCGCCAGCAGCCAAGATAATAGCGGGGCATCCTACGAGCAGTACTTC	CASSQDNSGASYEQYF
TRBV2	TRBJ2-3	NA	NA	TGTGCCAGCAGTGATTCGGACTCCCGCCCTACGCAGTATTTT	CASSDSDSRPTQYF
TRBV9	TRBJ2-1	TRBD2	NA	TGTGCCAGCAGCCAGGGACTAGCGGAATACAATGAGCAGTTCTTC	CASSQGLAEYNEQFF
TRBV7-9	TRBJ2-1	TRBD2	NA	TGTGCCAGCAGCGACGGGGGACTAGCGGGCGGCGGCAATGAGCAGTTCTTC	CASSDGGLAGGGNEQFF
TRBV4-1	TRBJ2-7	NA	NA	TGCGCCAGCAGCCAAGAGTTGCGGGACCCCTACGAGCAGTACTTC	CASSQELRDPYEQYF
TRBV2	TRBJ2-7	NA	NA	TGTGCCAGCAGCCCTGACCGGGACATTCCCTACGAGCAGTACTTC	CASSPDRDIPYEQYF
TRBV11-2	TRBJ2-7	NA	few	TGTGCCAGCAGCTTCCATGGGGACGAGCAGTACTTC	CASSFHGDEQYF
TRBV7-3	TRBJ2-1	NA	NA	TGTGCCAGCAGCTTAAATAGTGGGGCCAGAGAGCAGTTCTTC	CASSLNSGAREQFF
TRBV4-1	TRBJ2-3	NA	NA	TGCGCCAGCAGCCTCCCGGAGCGGGGCACAGATACGCAGTATTTT	CASSLPERGTDTQYF
TRBV7-9	TRBJ2-2	NA	once	TGTGCCAGCAGCTCCACGAGGACAAATACGAACACCGGGGAGCTGTTTTTT	CASSSTRTNTNTGELFF
TRBV7-9	TRBJ1-1	NA	NA	TGTGCCAGCAGCGCACGGGGGGACGCGAACACTGAAGCTTTCTTT	CASSARGDANTEAFF